The sequence of this TCR beta chain was determined in a study of blood T cell repertoires in COVID-19. Study in general: The United States, Italy and Spain supplied acute and convalescent COVID-19 samples. Sources were T cells, B-cell-depleted T cells, or PBMCs; the material itself was cDNA or gDNA.

Here immunoSEQ multiplex PCR was the method, and the copy in TCRdb shows in-frame clones only, minus some. Here the sample spans around 400,000 clones, approximately 88% being singletons. Germline lookup yields CDR1 SGHVS and CDR2 FNYEAQ. Germline trimming cut 0 bases from V and 9 bases from J; bases unmatched to any gene: 6. The CDR3 runs to 15 residues. The chain carries TRBV7-6 and TRBJ2-1; 9 nucleotides line up with TRBD1. The origin of this receptor is a man in his forties with acute or convalescent COVID-19. Sequenced material: peripheral blood. This chain's CDR3 is CASSLAPGQGSEQFF. For the CDR3, the DNA is TGTGCCAGCAGCTTAGCCCCGGGACAGGGCAGTGAGCAGTTCTTC.